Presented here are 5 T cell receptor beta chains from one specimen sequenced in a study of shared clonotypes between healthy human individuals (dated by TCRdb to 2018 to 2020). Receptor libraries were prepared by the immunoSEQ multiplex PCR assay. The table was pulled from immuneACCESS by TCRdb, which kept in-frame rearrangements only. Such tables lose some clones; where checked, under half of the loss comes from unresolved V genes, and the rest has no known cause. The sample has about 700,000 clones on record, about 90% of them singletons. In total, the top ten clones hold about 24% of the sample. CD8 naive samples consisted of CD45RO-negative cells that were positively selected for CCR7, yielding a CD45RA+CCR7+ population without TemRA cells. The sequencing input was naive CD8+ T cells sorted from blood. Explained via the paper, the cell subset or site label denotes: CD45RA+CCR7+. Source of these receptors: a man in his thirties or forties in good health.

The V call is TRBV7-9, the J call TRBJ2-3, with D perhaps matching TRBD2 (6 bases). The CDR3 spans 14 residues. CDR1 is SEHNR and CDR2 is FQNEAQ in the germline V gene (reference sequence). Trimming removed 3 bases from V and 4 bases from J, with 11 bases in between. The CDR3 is CASSFGTDSDTQYF. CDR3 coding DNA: TGTGCCAGCAGCTTTGGGACTGATTCAGATACGCAGTATTTT.

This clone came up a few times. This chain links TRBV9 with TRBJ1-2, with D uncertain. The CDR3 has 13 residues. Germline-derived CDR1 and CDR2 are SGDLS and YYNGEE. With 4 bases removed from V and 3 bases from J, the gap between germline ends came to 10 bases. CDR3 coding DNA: TGTGCCAGCAGCCCCTCTTTTGACTATGGCTACACCTTC. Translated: CASSPSFDYGYTF.

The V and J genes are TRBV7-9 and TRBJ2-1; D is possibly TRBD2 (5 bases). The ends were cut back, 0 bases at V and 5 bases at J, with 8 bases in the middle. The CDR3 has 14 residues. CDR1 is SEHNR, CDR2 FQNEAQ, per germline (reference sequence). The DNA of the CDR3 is TGTGCCAGCAGCTTAGCGCACGGGGACAATGAGCAGTTCTTC. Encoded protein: CASSLAHGDNEQFF.

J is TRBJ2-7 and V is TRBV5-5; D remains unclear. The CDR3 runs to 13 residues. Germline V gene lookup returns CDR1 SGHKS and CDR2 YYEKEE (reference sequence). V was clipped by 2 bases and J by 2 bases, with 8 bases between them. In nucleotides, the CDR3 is TGTGCCAGCAGCTTTCTGGTTCCCTACGAGCAGTACTTC. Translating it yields CASSFLVPYEQYF.

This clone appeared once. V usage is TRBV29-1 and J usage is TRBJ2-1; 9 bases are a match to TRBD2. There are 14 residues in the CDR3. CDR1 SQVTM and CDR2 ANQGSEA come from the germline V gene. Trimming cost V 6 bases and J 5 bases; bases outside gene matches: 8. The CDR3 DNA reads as TGCAGCGTCCGGCGGGAGGGCCGGAACAATGAGCAGTTCTTC. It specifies CSVRREGRNNEQFF.